The rows below give T cell receptor beta chains drawn from one sample of a study of shared clonotypes between healthy human individuals. Libraries were prepared by immunoSEQ multiplex PCR; TCRdb keeps only in-frame clonotypes and omits some of them. Of more than 550,000 clones in the sample, 92% are singletons; the top ten hold roughly 22%. The sequencing sample was made of naive CD8+ T cells sorted from blood. The source is a man aged 25-45 years in good health. The CDR3 runs from the conserved cysteine through the conserved F or W. The order of the fields is clone size, D gene, V gene, J gene, CDR3 DNA, CDR3 protein. D genes are given only for firm matches. A clone size is listed for some rows: how often the clone was seen (once, few, many), or a class if it is expanded.

clone size: .
D gene: .
V gene: TRBV27
J gene: TRBJ2-7
CDR3 DNA: TGTGCCAGCAGTACACAGGGATTTCTCTACGAGCAGTACTTC
CDR3 protein: CASSTQGFLYEQYF

clone size: few
D gene: TRBD1
V gene: TRBV9
J gene: TRBJ1-2
CDR3 DNA: TGTGCCAGCAAGGGGGCCCGGGCCTATGGCTACACCTTC
CDR3 protein: CASKGARAYGYTF

clone size: .
D gene: TRBD2
V gene: TRBV28
J gene: TRBJ2-7
CDR3 DNA: TGTGCCAGCAGTTCGGGTAGCGGGTTCTCCTACGAGCAGTACTTC
CDR3 protein: CASSSGSGFSYEQYF

clone size: .
D gene: .
V gene: TRBV19
J gene: TRBJ2-7
CDR3 DNA: TGTGCCAGTAGTGCTTCATCGGGCTACGAGCAGTACTTC
CDR3 protein: CASSASSGYEQYF

clone size: .
D gene: TRBD1
V gene: TRBV27
J gene: TRBJ1-5
CDR3 DNA: TGTGCCAGCAGTCCTACGGGACAGGGGTCACAGCCCCAGCATTTT
CDR3 protein: CASSPTGQGSQPQHF

clone size: .
D gene: .
V gene: TRBV27
J gene: TRBJ2-1
CDR3 DNA: TGTGCCAGCAGTTCCGCGAATAGGGGGAGGAACAATGAGCAGTTCTTC
CDR3 protein: CASSSANRGRNNEQFF

clone size: .
D gene: TRBD1
V gene: TRBV13
J gene: TRBJ2-7
CDR3 DNA: TGTGCCAGCAGCTTAGCCGGACAGGCCTACTACGAGCAGTACTTC
CDR3 protein: CASSLAGQAYYEQYF

clone size: .
D gene: .
V gene: TRBV9
J gene: TRBJ2-1
CDR3 DNA: TGTGCCAGCAGCGTAGGAGGGGCCCGCAGTCAGGAGCAGTTCTTC
CDR3 protein: CASSVGGARSQEQFF

clone size: .
D gene: TRBD1
V gene: TRBV27
J gene: TRBJ2-1
CDR3 DNA: TGTGCCAGCAGCCCCGAGGACAGGGCCTTTGCCGGCGGAAGGGACAATGAGCAGTTCTTC
CDR3 protein: CASSPEDRAFAGGRDNEQFF

clone size: .
D gene: TRBD1
V gene: TRBV6-1
J gene: TRBJ1-5
CDR3 DNA: TGTGCCAGCAGTGAAGCGCTTGGACAGGGGTTTAGCAATCAGCCCCAGCATTTT
CDR3 protein: CASSEALGQGFSNQPQHF

clone size: .
D gene: .
V gene: TRBV7-9
J gene: TRBJ1-3
CDR3 DNA: TGTGCCAGCAGCCAACCCAGCCAGACGAGGGGTGGAAACACCATATATTTT
CDR3 protein: CASSQPSQTRGGNTIYF

clone size: .
D gene: TRBD2
V gene: TRBV7-9
J gene: TRBJ2-7
CDR3 DNA: TGTGCCAGCAGCTTACATAGCGGGCTAACCTACGAGCAGTACTTC
CDR3 protein: CASSLHSGLTYEQYF

clone size: .
D gene: TRBD1
V gene: TRBV7-8
J gene: TRBJ2-1
CDR3 DNA: TGTGCCAGCAGCTTCGACAGGGTTTCCTACAATGAGCAGTTCTTC
CDR3 protein: CASSFDRVSYNEQFF

clone size: .
D gene: TRBD2
V gene: TRBV27
J gene: TRBJ2-3
CDR3 DNA: TGTGCCAGCAGCCAGACTAGCGGGGGTGGAGGGAGCACAGATACGCAGTATTTT
CDR3 protein: CASSQTSGGGGSTDTQYF

clone size: .
D gene: .
V gene: TRBV4-2
J gene: TRBJ2-1
CDR3 DNA: TGTGCCAGCAGCCAAGGGGACTTCTCCTACAATGAGCAGTTCTTC
CDR3 protein: CASSQGDFSYNEQFF

clone size: .
D gene: .
V gene: TRBV14
J gene: TRBJ2-1
CDR3 DNA: TGTGCCAGCAGCCAAGGTTTTATTCGAGGGTCCTACAATGAGCAGTTCTTC
CDR3 protein: CASSQGFIRGSYNEQFF

clone size: .
D gene: .
V gene: TRBV30
J gene: TRBJ2-2
CDR3 DNA: TGTGCCTTCCTGGGGGGAACCGGGGAGCTGTTTTTT
CDR3 protein: CAFLGGTGELFF

clone size: .
D gene: TRBD2
V gene: TRBV5-1
J gene: TRBJ2-3
CDR3 DNA: TGCGCCAGCAGGGCCACTAGCGGACACACAGATACGCAGTATTTT
CDR3 protein: CASRATSGHTDTQYF

clone size: .
D gene: .
V gene: TRBV28
J gene: TRBJ2-1
CDR3 DNA: TGTGCCAGCACAGTCAGCGCGTACAATGAGCAGTTCTTC
CDR3 protein: CASTVSAYNEQFF

clone size: .
D gene: TRBD1
V gene: TRBV7-8
J gene: TRBJ2-1
CDR3 DNA: TGTGCCAGCAGCTTAGGGGGACAGATTTACAATGAGCAGTTCTTC
CDR3 protein: CASSLGGQIYNEQFF

clone size: .
D gene: .
V gene: TRBV6-5
J gene: TRBJ2-1
CDR3 DNA: TGTGCCAGCAGTTACTCTGGCAATGAGCAGTTCTTC
CDR3 protein: CASSYSGNEQFF

clone size: once
D gene: .
V gene: TRBV9
J gene: TRBJ2-2
CDR3 DNA: TGTGCCAGCAGCGTATCGGGTTCCGGGGAGCTGTTTTTT
CDR3 protein: CASSVSGSGELFF

clone size: .
D gene: .
V gene: TRBV7-9
J gene: TRBJ2-1
CDR3 DNA: TGTGCCAGCAGCCCGCGGACTGGTGAGCAGTTCTTC
CDR3 protein: CASSPRTGEQFF

clone size: .
D gene: TRBD2
V gene: TRBV11-2
J gene: TRBJ2-1
CDR3 DNA: TGTGCCAGCAGCTTATATCCCCGGGGACTAGCGGGAATCAATGAGCAGTTCTTC
CDR3 protein: CASSLYPRGLAGINEQFF

clone size: .
D gene: .
V gene: TRBV7-2
J gene: TRBJ2-5
CDR3 DNA: TGTGCCAGCAGCTTCACAGGGTCTGGGGAGACCCAGTACTTC
CDR3 protein: CASSFTGSGETQYF

clone size: .
D gene: .
V gene: TRBV4-3
J gene: TRBJ2-2
CDR3 DNA: TGCGCCAGCAGCCAAGAGCCCATCGGCCTACACCCCGGGGAGCTGTTTTTT
CDR3 protein: CASSQEPIGLHPGELFF

clone size: .
D gene: TRBD2
V gene: TRBV9
J gene: TRBJ2-7
CDR3 DNA: TGTGCCAGCAGCGTAGGGGGACTAGCGGGAGTGGGACACGAGCAGTACTTC
CDR3 protein: CASSVGGLAGVGHEQYF

clone size: .
D gene: TRBD1
V gene: TRBV29-1
J gene: TRBJ2-7
CDR3 DNA: TGCAGCGTTGGAGACAGGGCCGGCGAGCAGTACTTC
CDR3 protein: CSVGDRAGEQYF

clone size: .
D gene: .
V gene: TRBV6-1
J gene: TRBJ1-1
CDR3 DNA: TGTGCCAGCAGCATGGGAGCTTTCTTT
CDR3 protein: CASSMGAFF

clone size: once
D gene: .
V gene: TRBV10-2
J gene: TRBJ2-4
CDR3 DNA: TGCGCCAGCAGTCAGGCGGGGGACATAGCCAAAAACATTCAGTACTTC
CDR3 protein: CASSQAGDIAKNIQYF

clone size: .
D gene: .
V gene: TRBV6-1
J gene: TRBJ2-7
CDR3 DNA: TGTGCCAGTTTAGGTTGGGATCTCTACGAGCAGTACTTC
CDR3 protein: CASLGWDLYEQYF

clone size: .
D gene: .
V gene: TRBV27
J gene: TRBJ1-2
CDR3 DNA: TGTGCCAGCAGTTCTGGGGCCATTCCCCACTATGGCTACACCTTC
CDR3 protein: CASSSGAIPHYGYTF

clone size: .
D gene: TRBD1
V gene: TRBV15
J gene: TRBJ2-3
CDR3 DNA: TGTGCCACCAGCAGCCCCACACGGGACAGGGTGGTTGCAGATACGCAGTATTTT
CDR3 protein: CATSSPTRDRVVADTQYF

clone size: .
D gene: TRBD1
V gene: TRBV28
J gene: TRBJ1-1
CDR3 DNA: TGTGCCAGCGGGGACAGGATGAACACTGAAGCTTTCTTT
CDR3 protein: CASGDRMNTEAFF

clone size: .
D gene: .
V gene: TRBV11-2
J gene: TRBJ2-1
CDR3 DNA: TGTGCCAGCAGCTTAGTCCTGGGTGGGAGCGGTAATGAGCAGTTCTTC
CDR3 protein: CASSLVLGGSGNEQFF

clone size: .
D gene: TRBD2
V gene: TRBV5-6
J gene: TRBJ2-2
CDR3 DNA: TGTGCCAGCAGCTTGGTACGGGGCGGGGGTAAGCTGTTTTTT
CDR3 protein: CASSLVRGGGKLFF

clone size: once
D gene: TRBD2
V gene: TRBV9
J gene: TRBJ2-7
CDR3 DNA: TGTGCCAGCAGCGCATATAGCGGGACATCCCTCTACGAGCAGTACTTC
CDR3 protein: CASSAYSGTSLYEQYF

clone size: .
D gene: .
V gene: TRBV27
J gene: TRBJ1-2
CDR3 DNA: TGTGCCAGCAGTGCCGGGGGACTCCCCGGCTACACCTTC
CDR3 protein: CASSAGGLPGYTF

clone size: .
D gene: TRBD1
V gene: TRBV4-1
J gene: TRBJ2-7
CDR3 DNA: TGCGCCAGCAGCCTCCGGGACAGTAGCTCCTACGAGCAGTACTTC
CDR3 protein: CASSLRDSSSYEQYF